Listed below are T cell receptor beta chains from one sample, sequenced in a study of blood T cell repertoires in COVID-19. Some clones are missing from TCRdb's copy, which holds only in-frame ones; the method was immunoSEQ multiplex PCR. Of 250,000 to 300,000 clones listed, approximately 88% are singletons. Material for sequencing was PBMCs or T cells enriched from blood (not recorded which). The receptors originated from a woman aged 25 to 39 who had recovered from COVID-19. The CDR3 runs from the conserved cysteine through the conserved F or W. Each record gives: J gene, V gene, D gene, clone size, CDR3 DNA, CDR3 protein. The D gene is left open where the match is weak. Not every row has a clone size; where given, it reads once, few, many or a size class.

>TRBJ1-6|TRBV9|TRBD1|NA
TGTGCCAGCAGCGTCCGACAGGGGGGATATAATTCACCCCTCCACTTT
CASSVRQGGYNSPLHF
>TRBJ2-5|TRBV24-1|TRBD2|NA
TGTGCCACCAGTGATCCGAGGACTAGTGTGGAGACCCAGTACTTC
CATSDPRTSVETQYF
>TRBJ2-5|TRBV2|NA|NA
TGTGCCAGCAGTGAAAGACAGCGCGAGGTGGAGACCCAGTACTTC
CASSERQREVETQYF
>TRBJ1-2|TRBV9|TRBD1|NA
TGTGCCAGCAGCGTACGGGAATCACTTCGGGACAGCCGTAACTATGGCTACACCTTC
CASSVRESLRDSRNYGYTF
>TRBJ2-2|TRBV5-5|NA|NA
TGTGCCAGCAGTCTACAGGGTGTGAGGGAGCTGTTTTTT
CASSLQGVRELFF
>TRBJ2-5|TRBV27|TRBD1|NA
TGTGCCACCACCCCCCTGCCGGGACAGGGTACGACCCAGTACTTC
CATTPLPGQGTTQYF
>TRBJ2-1|TRBV7-6|NA|NA
TGTGCCAGCAGCTTATTGGAGGGGAGGTCCTACAATGAGCAGTTCTTC
CASSLLEGRSYNEQFF
>TRBJ1-1|TRBV9|NA|few
TGTGCCAGCAGCGTAGGGTTAGGGACTTCAACTGAAGCTTTCTTT
CASSVGLGTSTEAFF
>TRBJ1-1|TRBV6-2/TRBV6-3|NA|few
TGTGCCAGCAGTTACTCTTTACTCCTGAACACTGAAGCTTTCTTT
CASSYSLLLNTEAFF
>TRBJ1-1|TRBV6-5|NA|once
TGTGCCAGCAAAATCGGGAACACTGAAGCTTTCTTT
CASKIGNTEAFF
>TRBJ2-1|TRBV5-1|TRBD2|NA
TGCGCCAGCAGCTTAGAACGGACTAGCCACAATGAGCAGTTCTTC
CASSLERTSHNEQFF
>TRBJ1-2|TRBV7-3|NA|few
TGTGCCAGCAGCTTAACGTCAGCGGGATACTATGGCTACACCTTC
CASSLTSAGYYGYTF
>TRBJ2-5|TRBV2|TRBD2|once
TGTGCCAGCAGTTTACTAGCGGGAGGGCGGGAGACCCAGTACTTC
CASSLLAGGRETQYF
>TRBJ2-1|TRBV4-1|TRBD2|NA
TGCGCCAGCAGCTACCTCGGGGGGACTAGTTCCGGAAGCTCCTACAATGAGCAGTTCTTC
CASSYLGGTSSGSSYNEQFF
>TRBJ2-7|TRBV10-3|NA|NA
TGTGCCACCAGACAGGACGCCTACGAGCAGTACTTC
CATRQDAYEQYF
>TRBJ2-2|TRBV5-4|TRBD2|NA
TGTGCCAGCAGAGAAGGACTAGTCGGTGCCGGGGAGCTGTTTTTT
CASREGLVGAGELFF
>TRBJ1-1|TRBV2|TRBD1|NA
TGTGCCAGCAGTGAAGGCCAGACAGGGTGGACTGAAGCTTTCTTT
CASSEGQTGWTEAFF
>TRBJ1-6|TRBV7-6|NA|NA
TGTGCCAGCAGCCCCCACCGGAGCTCCTATAATTCACCCCTCCACTTT
CASSPHRSSYNSPLHF
>TRBJ2-5|TRBV27|TRBD2|once
TGTGCCAGCAGCATAGAAGCGGGAGTAGAGACCCAGTACTTC
CASSIEAGVETQYF
>TRBJ2-7|TRBV5-1|TRBD1|NA
TGCGCCAGCAGCTTCCGGACAGGCTCCTACGAGCAGTACTTC
CASSFRTGSYEQYF
>TRBJ2-2|TRBV18|TRBD1|NA
TGTGCCAGCTCACCAGACAGGGCCGGGGAGCTGTTTTTT
CASSPDRAGELFF
>TRBJ1-1|TRBV11-3|NA|NA
TGTGCCAGCAGCCCACCGGGGGTATCCACTGAAGCTTTCTTT
CASSPPGVSTEAFF
>TRBJ1-1|TRBV9|NA|NA
TGTGCCAGCAGCGTAGCTGTCCAAGGGGGGGACACTGAAGCTTTCTTT
CASSVAVQGGDTEAFF
>TRBJ2-5|TRBV7-9|TRBD1|NA
TGTGCCAGCAGCTTCCGGTTGGGACAGGGGAGAGAGACCCAGTACTTC
CASSFRLGQGRETQYF
>TRBJ2-1|TRBV9|NA|NA
TGTGCCAGCAGCGTCCGACAGACCTTTGAGCAGTTCTTC
CASSVRQTFEQFF
>TRBJ2-3|TRBV5-4|NA|NA
TGTGCCAGCAGCTCCCCATCGTCAGGCACAGATACGCAGTATTTT
CASSSPSSGTDTQYF
>TRBJ2-2|TRBV7-8|TRBD2|NA
TGTGCCAGCAGTGAGCCGGGACTAGATACCGGGGAGCTGTTTTTT
CASSEPGLDTGELFF
>TRBJ1-4|TRBV2|NA|NA
TGTGCCAGCAGCTACGGTACCGCCACGGAACTGTTTTTT
CASSYGTATELFF
>TRBJ2-7|TRBV28|NA|NA
TGTGCCAGCAGTTTATTAAGACCTTCGGGCTACGAGCAGTACTTC
CASSLLRPSGYEQYF
>TRBJ2-7|TRBV5-4|NA|NA
TGTGCCAGCAGCCGGCTCGGTAGCGGAAACTACGAGCAGTACTTC
CASSRLGSGNYEQYF
>TRBJ1-1|TRBV5-1|TRBD1|NA
TGCGCCAGCAGCTTGGAGGGTATCTTAGGACAGGAGGGGACTGAAGCTTTCTTT
CASSLEGILGQEGTEAFF
>TRBJ1-1|TRBV5-6|NA|NA
TGTGCCAGCAGCTTGGACAGGCTGGGGATGAACACTGAAGCTTTCTTT
CASSLDRLGMNTEAFF
>TRBJ2-2|TRBV20-1|NA|few
TGCAGTGCTAGTGCCAGGAACACCGGGGAGCTGTTTTTT
CSASARNTGELFF
>TRBJ2-5|TRBV9|TRBD2|once
TGTGCCAGCAGCCCGCCATTTGGACTAGCGGGGGCGGCTGGAGGGGAGACCCAGTACTTC
CASSPPFGLAGAAGGETQYF
>TRBJ2-3|TRBV19|TRBD2|few
TGTGCCAGTAGTCCATTTTTCGCTAGCGGGAGGGCACTTGGTACGCAGTATTTT
CASSPFFASGRALGTQYF
>TRBJ2-1|TRBV7-6|NA|NA
TGTGCCAGCAGCTTATTGGGCGATGAGCAGTTCTTC
CASSLLGDEQFF
>TRBJ2-7|TRBV2|NA|NA
TGTGCCAGCACCACACCGGAGGGGGGGGTGAACGAGCAGTACTTC
CASTTPEGGVNEQYF
>TRBJ1-3|TRBV23-1|NA|NA
TGCGCCAGCAAACAGGGAGGGAGCTCTGGAAACACCATATATTTT
CASKQGGSSGNTIYF
>TRBJ1-1|TRBV9|NA|NA
TGTGCCAGCAGCGTAGCCCCGCGGTGGTCGAACACTGAAGCTTTCTTT
CASSVAPRWSNTEAFF
>TRBJ1-5|TRBV28|TRBD1|NA
TGTGCCAGCAGTTTGGGACAGGGGATAGATCAGCCCCAGCATTTT
CASSLGQGIDQPQHF
>TRBJ2-2|TRBV19|NA|NA
TGTGCCACCCGACAGGCGAACACCGGGGAGCTGTTTTTT
CATRQANTGELFF
>TRBJ2-1|TRBV5-6|TRBD2|NA
TGTGCCAGCAGCTTCCGATGGGCTAGCGGGGGAAGCTCCTACAATGAGCAGTTCTTC
CASSFRWASGGSSYNEQFF
>TRBJ1-2|TRBV14|TRBD1|NA
TGTGCCAGCAGCCAATCGAAGGCTTACCAGGGGGGAGACTATGGCTACACCTTC
CASSQSKAYQGGDYGYTF
>TRBJ1-4|TRBV2|NA|NA
TGTGCCAGCAGGAACCCGACCGGGGGGGATGAAAAACTGTTTTTT
CASRNPTGGDEKLFF
>TRBJ2-7|TRBV5-1|NA|NA
TGCGCCAGCAGCTTGATGTGGGGGCCTAACGAGCAGTACTTC
CASSLMWGPNEQYF
>TRBJ1-1|TRBV6-5|TRBD1|NA
TGTGCCAGCAAGATAGACAGGGTTGAAGCTTTCTTT
CASKIDRVEAFF
>TRBJ2-6|TRBV15|TRBD1|NA
TGTGCCACCAGCAGAGGGGGACAGGGGAGGCTCGGTTCTGGGGCCAACGTCCTGACTTTC
CATSRGGQGRLGSGANVLTF
>TRBJ1-4|TRBV5-1|NA|NA
TGCGCCAGCAGAACAGGGTTTGCAACTAATGAAAAACTGTTTTTT
CASRTGFATNEKLFF
>TRBJ2-5|TRBV19|TRBD1|NA
TGTGCCGGAAAAGGGACAGGGACGTCGGAGACCCAGTACTTC
CAGKGTGTSETQYF
>TRBJ1-6|TRBV28|TRBD1|few
TGTGCCAGCAGTTCCGGACAGGGGGCTATGTCACCCCTCCACTTT
CASSSGQGAMSPLHF
>TRBJ1-4|TRBV13|NA|NA
TGTGCCAGCAGCTCTTGGGCTTTTAATGAAAAACTGTTTTTT
CASSSWAFNEKLFF